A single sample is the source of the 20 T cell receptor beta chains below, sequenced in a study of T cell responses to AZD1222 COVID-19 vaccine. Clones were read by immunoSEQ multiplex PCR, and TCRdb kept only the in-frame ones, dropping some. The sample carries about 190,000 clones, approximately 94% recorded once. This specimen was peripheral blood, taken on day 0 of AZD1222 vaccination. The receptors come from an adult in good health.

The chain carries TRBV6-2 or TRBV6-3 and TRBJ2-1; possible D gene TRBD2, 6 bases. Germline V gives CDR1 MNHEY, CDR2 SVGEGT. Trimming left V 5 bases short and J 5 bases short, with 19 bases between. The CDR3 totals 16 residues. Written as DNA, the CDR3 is TGTGCCAGCAGTGCCGCGGGAAGCGGTGGGGACAATGAGCAGTTCTTC. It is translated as CASSAAGSGGDNEQFF.

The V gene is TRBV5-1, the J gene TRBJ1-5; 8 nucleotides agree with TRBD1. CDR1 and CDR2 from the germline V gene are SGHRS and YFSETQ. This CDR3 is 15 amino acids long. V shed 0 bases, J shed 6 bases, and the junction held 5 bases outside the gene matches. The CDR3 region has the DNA TGCGCCAGCAGCTTGGCAGCAGGGGGCGGTCAGCCCCAGCATTTT. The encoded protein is CASSLAAGGGQPQHF.

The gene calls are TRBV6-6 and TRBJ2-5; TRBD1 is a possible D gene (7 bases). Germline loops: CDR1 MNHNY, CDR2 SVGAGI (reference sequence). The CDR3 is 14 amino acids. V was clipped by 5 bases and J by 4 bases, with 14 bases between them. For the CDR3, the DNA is TGTGCCAGCAGTCCAAGACAGGGAGGAGAGACCCAGTACTTC. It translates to CASSPRQGGETQYF.

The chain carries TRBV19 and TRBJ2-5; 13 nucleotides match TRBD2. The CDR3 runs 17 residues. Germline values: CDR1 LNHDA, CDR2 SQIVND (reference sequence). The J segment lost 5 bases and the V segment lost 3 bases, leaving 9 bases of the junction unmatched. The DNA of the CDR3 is TGTGCCAGTAGTATGGCGTCCGGACTAGCGGGAGCGGAGACCCAGTACTTC. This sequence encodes CASSMASGLAGAETQYF.

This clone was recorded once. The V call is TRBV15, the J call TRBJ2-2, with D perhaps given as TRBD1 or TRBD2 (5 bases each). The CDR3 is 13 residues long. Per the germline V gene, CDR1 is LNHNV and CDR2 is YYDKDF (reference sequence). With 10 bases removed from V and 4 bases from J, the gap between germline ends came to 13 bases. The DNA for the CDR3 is TGTGCCATTAGGGACCAAGGCACCGGGGAGCTGTTTTTT. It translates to CAIRDQGTGELFF.

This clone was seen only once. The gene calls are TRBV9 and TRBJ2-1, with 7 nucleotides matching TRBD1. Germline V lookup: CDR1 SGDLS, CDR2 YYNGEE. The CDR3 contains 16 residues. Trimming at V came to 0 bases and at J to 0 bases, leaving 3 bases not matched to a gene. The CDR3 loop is CASSVDNRGSYNEQFF. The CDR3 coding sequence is TGTGCCAGCAGCGTAGATAACAGGGGCTCCTACAATGAGCAGTTCTTC.

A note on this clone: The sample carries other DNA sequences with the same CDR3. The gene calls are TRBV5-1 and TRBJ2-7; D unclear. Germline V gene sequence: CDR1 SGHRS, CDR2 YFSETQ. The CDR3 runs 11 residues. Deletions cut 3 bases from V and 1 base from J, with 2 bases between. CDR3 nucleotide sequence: TGCGCCAGCAGCTCATCCTACGAGCAGTACTTC. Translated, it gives CASSSSYEQYF.

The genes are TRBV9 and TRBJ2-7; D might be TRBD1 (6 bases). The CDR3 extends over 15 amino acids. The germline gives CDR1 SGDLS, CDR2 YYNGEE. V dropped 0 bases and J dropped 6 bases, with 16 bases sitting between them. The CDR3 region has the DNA TGTGCCAGCAGCGTAGGGCCCGACAGGCCGCGCGAGCAGTACTTC. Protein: CASSVGPDRPREQYF.

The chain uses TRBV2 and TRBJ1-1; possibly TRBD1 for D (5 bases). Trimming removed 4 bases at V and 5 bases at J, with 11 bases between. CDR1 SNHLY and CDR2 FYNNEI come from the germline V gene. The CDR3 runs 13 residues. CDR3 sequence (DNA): TGTGCCAGCAGTGTAAGTGGGGGGACTGAAGCTTTCTTT. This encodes CASSVSGGTEAFF.

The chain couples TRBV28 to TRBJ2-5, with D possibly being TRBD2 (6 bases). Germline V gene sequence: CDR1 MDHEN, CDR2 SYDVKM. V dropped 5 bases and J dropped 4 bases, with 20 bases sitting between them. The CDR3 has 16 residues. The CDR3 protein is CASSPGLPYSSETQYF. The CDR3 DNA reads TGTGCCAGCAGTCCCGGACTACCCTACTCCTCAGAGACCCAGTACTTC.

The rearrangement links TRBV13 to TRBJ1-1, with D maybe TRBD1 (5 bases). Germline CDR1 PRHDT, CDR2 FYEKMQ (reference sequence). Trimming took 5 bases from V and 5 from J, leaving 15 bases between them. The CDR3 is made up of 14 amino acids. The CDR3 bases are TGTGCCAGCAGCCCTCAGGGTAGGGGTACTGAAGCTTTCTTT. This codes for CASSPQGRGTEAFF.

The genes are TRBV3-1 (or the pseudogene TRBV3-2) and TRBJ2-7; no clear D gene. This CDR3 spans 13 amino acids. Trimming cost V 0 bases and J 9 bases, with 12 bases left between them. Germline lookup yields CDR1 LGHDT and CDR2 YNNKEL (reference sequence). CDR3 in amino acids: CASSQESSVRQYF. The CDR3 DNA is TGTGCCAGCAGCCAAGAGTCGAGTGTGAGGCAGTACTTC.

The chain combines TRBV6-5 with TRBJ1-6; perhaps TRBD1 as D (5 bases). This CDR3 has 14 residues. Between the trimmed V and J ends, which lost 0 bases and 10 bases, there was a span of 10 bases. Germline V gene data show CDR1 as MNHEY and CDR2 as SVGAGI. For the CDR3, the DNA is TGTGCCAGCAGTTACTCGCGGGCAGGGTCACCCCTCCACTTT. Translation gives CASSYSRAGSPLHF.

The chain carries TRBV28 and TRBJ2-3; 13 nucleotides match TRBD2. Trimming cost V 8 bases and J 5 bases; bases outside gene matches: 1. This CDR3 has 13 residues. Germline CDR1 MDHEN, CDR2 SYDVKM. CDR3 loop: CASRTSGRDTQYF. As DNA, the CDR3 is TGTGCCAGCCGGACTAGCGGGAGAGATACGCAGTATTTT.

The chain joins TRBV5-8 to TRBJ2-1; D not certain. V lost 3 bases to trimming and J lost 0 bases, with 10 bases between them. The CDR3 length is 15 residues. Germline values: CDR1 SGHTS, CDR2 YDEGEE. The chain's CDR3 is CASSSQSSSYNEQFF. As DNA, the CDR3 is TGTGCCAGCAGCTCACAGTCGAGCTCCTACAATGAGCAGTTCTTC.

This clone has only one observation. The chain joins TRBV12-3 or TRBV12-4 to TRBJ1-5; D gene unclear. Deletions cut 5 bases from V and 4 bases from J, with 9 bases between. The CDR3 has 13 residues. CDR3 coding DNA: TGTGCCAGCAGTAGTGCGGGGAATCAGCCCCAGCATTTT. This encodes CASSSAGNQPQHF.

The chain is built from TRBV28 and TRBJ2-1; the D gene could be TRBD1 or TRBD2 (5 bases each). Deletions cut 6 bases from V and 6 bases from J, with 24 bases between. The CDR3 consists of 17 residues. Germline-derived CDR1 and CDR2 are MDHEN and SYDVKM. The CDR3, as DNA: TGTGCCAGCAGGACAGTTTTATGGGCGGGTCCGACCAATGAGCAGTTCTTC. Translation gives CASRTVLWAGPTNEQFF.

The CDR3 DNA reads as TGTGCCAGCAGCCGGGGACAGGTTCGAACTAATGAAAAACTGTTTTTT. Its protein product is CASSRGQVRTNEKLFF. This chain links TRBV5-8 with TRBJ1-4; 8 bases fit TRBD1. Germline V lookup: CDR1 SGHTS, CDR2 YDEGEE. The ends lost 4 bases at V and 1 base at J; junction bases unmatched: 6. The CDR3 has 16 residues.

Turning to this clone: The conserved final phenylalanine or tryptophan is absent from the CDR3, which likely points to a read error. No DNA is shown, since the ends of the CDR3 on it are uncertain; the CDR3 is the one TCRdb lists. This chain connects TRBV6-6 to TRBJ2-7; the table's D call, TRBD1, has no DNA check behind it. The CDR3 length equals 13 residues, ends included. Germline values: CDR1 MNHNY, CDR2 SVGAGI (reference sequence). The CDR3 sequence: CASSPRDRGGLLI.

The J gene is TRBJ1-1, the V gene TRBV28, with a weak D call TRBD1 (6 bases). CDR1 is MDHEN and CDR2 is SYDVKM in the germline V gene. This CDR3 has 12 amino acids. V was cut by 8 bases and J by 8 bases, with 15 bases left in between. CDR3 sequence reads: CASSSSGTEAFF. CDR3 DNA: TGTGCCAGCTCCTCTTCCGGGACAGAAGCTTTCTTT.